The 17 T cell receptor beta chains below come from one sample, sequenced in a study of cytomegalovirus exposure and HLA in healthy donors. The study ran its PCR with 60 Vbeta and 13 Jbeta primers. Repertoires were generated with immunoSEQ multiplex PCR, while TCRdb's copy carries only in-frame clones and drops some. The sample holds about 130,000 clones; around 73% are singletons and the top ten take over 4%. Sample: PBMCs. The receptors originated from a man in his 60s in good health and CMV-seropositive.

The chain links TRBV7-2 to TRBJ1-2; D call uncertain. This CDR3 contains 14 residues. V shed 4 bases and J shed 0 bases, with 9 bases lying between them. Per the germline V gene, CDR1 is SGHTA and CDR2 is FQGNSA. Here the CDR3 reads CASSWRAANYGYTF. CDR3 DNA sequence: TGTGCCAGCAGCTGGAGGGCGGCTAACTATGGCTACACCTTC.

The chain employs TRBV7-8 and TRBJ2-7, with a tentative D call TRBD2 (6 bases). The CDR3 runs 15 residues. Trimming shortened V by 1 base and J by 6 bases, and 16 bases separated the two germline ends. Per germline, CDR1 SGHVS and CDR2 FQNEAQ. The CDR3 loop is CASSLVARRVSEQYF. CDR3 sequence (DNA): TGTGCCAGCAGCTTAGTAGCCAGGAGGGTCTCCGAGCAGTACTTC.

The table lists this clone with a count of one. The chain recombines TRBV2 with TRBJ1-6; possibly TRBD1 for D (5 bases). This CDR3 is built from 13 residues. Trimming took 7 bases from V and 8 from J, leaving 12 bases between them. CDR1 and CDR2 from the germline V gene are SNHLY and FYNNEI. The CDR3 here is CASIQGADSPLHF. Written as DNA, the CDR3 is TGTGCCAGCATCCAGGGTGCCGATTCACCCCTCCACTTT.

The rearrangement links TRBV9 to TRBJ2-3, with 8 bases that match TRBD1. The trim removed 2 bases at V and 2 bases at J, leaving 7 bases unmatched. Germline V gives CDR1 SGDLS, CDR2 YYNGEE. This CDR3 is 16 amino acids long. In nucleotides, the CDR3 is TGTGCCAGCAGCGTCAGTGGACAGGGAACCACAGATACGCAGTATTTT. This translates into CASSVSGQGTTDTQYF.

The chain joins TRBV2 to TRBJ2-1, with 7 bases matching TRBD2. Germline trimming cut 4 bases from V and 7 bases from J; bases unmatched to any gene: 7. Germline V lookup: CDR1 SNHLY, CDR2 FYNNEI. The CDR3 runs 14 residues. CDR3 coding DNA: TGTGCCAGCAGTGCAGCGGGGAGGTGGAATGAGCAGTTCTTC. The encoded protein is CASSAAGRWNEQFF.

V and J are TRBV29-1 and TRBJ2-5, with D maybe TRBD1 (8 bases). The closer fit of TRBJ2-7 to the DNA end suggests the J call may be wrong. Germline loops: CDR1 SQVTM, CDR2 ANQGSEA. The CDR3 covers 15 residues. The CDR3 loop reads CSVEDGGGQDYEQYF. In nucleotides, the CDR3 is TGCAGCGTTGAAGATGGGGGGGGACAGGACTACGAGCAGTACTTC.

V gene TRBV5-1 combines with J gene TRBJ1-3, with D possibly matching TRBD1 (5 bases). Trimming removed 4 bases at V and 6 bases at J, with 14 bases between. This CDR3 is built from 14 residues. Germline values: CDR1 SGHRS, CDR2 YFSETQ. The CDR3, as DNA: TGCGCCAGCAGCCCAGCCAGGGAGGAAAACACCATATATTTT. This codes for CASSPAREENTIYF.

This chain uses TRBV29-1 with TRBJ2-7, with 7 positions matching TRBD2. Trimming removed 2 bases from V and 4 bases from J; junction bases left unmatched: 2. CDR1 and CDR2 (germline): SQVTM, ANQGSEA. There are 12 residues in the CDR3. The CDR3, as DNA: TGCAGCGTTGAAAGCGGGGTATACGAGCAGTACTTC. Translating it yields CSVESGVYEQYF.

The chain couples TRBV5-1 to TRBJ2-3; D is perhaps TRBD2 (6 bases). The CDR3 has 15 residues. Germline assignment: CDR1 SGHRS and CDR2 YFSETQ. Trimming removed 5 bases at V and 4 bases at J, with 17 bases between. Written as DNA, the CDR3 is TGCGCCAGCAGGAAGGAGGGGAACGTCGCAGATACGCAGTATTTT. Translating gives CASRKEGNVADTQYF.

The chain combines TRBV2 with TRBJ1-1; TRBD1 aligns across 9 bases. The ends lost 6 bases at V and 4 bases at J; junction bases unmatched: 9. CDR3 length: 15 residues. From germline, CDR1 is SNHLY and CDR2 FYNNEI. The CDR3 DNA reads as TGTGCCAGCAGGAACAGACAGGGGGGTCTCACTGAAGCTTTCTTT. It is translated as CASRNRQGGLTEAFF.

The chain is built from TRBV2 and TRBJ2-3; 12 positions match TRBD2. Per germline, CDR1 SNHLY and CDR2 FYNNEI. Trimming took 5 bases from V and 8 from J; bases not matched to a gene: 14. The CDR3 consists of 17 residues. The CDR3 DNA reads as TGTGCCAGCAGTCAGGACCTCCCTAGCGGGGGGGGGTTTACGCAGTATTTT. This encodes CASSQDLPSGGGFTQYF.

The gene calls are TRBV9 and TRBJ2-1, with 14 bases aligning to TRBD2. V gave up 0 bases and J gave up 9 bases; unmatched junction bases: 8. This CDR3 spans 17 amino acids. The germline gives CDR1 SGDLS, CDR2 YYNGEE. The DNA of the CDR3 is TGTGCCAGCAGCGTAGTGTTAGGGACTAGCGGGGGCGGTGAGCAGTTCTTC. It yields the protein CASSVVLGTSGGGEQFF.

The CDR3 nucleotides are TGCGCCAGCAGCTCAGGACAACAGAATGAAAAACTGTTTTTT. Translating gives CASSSGQQNEKLFF. V is TRBV5-1 and J is TRBJ1-4; tentatively, D is TRBD1 (5 bases). V was trimmed by 3 bases and J by 5 bases, leaving 11 bases between them. CDR1 is SGHRS and CDR2 is YFSETQ in the germline V gene. The CDR3 covers 14 residues.

The J gene is TRBJ1-6, the V gene TRBV30; D is ambiguous. The CDR3 is 15 residues long. CDR1 is GTSNPN and CDR2 is SVGIG in the germline V gene (reference sequence). Trimming left V 3 bases short and J 6 bases short, with 15 bases between. CDR3: CAWRKAAGVNSPLHF. The CDR3 region has the DNA TGTGCCTGGAGGAAGGCCGCCGGGGTTAATTCACCCCTCCACTTT.

This chain connects TRBV6-6 to TRBJ2-1, with D perhaps TRBD2 (5 bases). The CDR3 totals 14 residues. From germline, CDR1 is MNHNY and CDR2 SVGAGI (reference sequence). V was clipped by 9 bases and J by 6 bases, with 18 bases between them. The CDR3: CASSGSYGLNEQFF. CDR3 in DNA: TGTGCCAGTTCGGGGTCCTATGGTCTCAATGAGCAGTTCTTC.

This chain links TRBV28 with TRBJ1-6; a possible D gene is TRBD1 (6 bases). Germline CDR1 reads MDHEN; CDR2 reads SYDVKM. CDR3 length: 14 residues. V dropped 8 bases and J dropped 12 bases, with 20 bases sitting between them. DNA of the CDR3: TGTGCCAGCGGTTACAGGGATAACCATTTACCCCTCCACTTT. Translating gives CASGYRDNHLPLHF.

The V gene is TRBV7-2, the J gene TRBJ1-5; 7 bases are a match to TRBD1. The CDR3 consists of 15 residues. Unmatched junction bases numbered 2, after V lost 1 base and J lost 2 bases. Germline V gene lookup returns CDR1 SGHTA and CDR2 FQGNSA. The CDR3, as DNA: TGTGCCAGCAGCTTAGAACAGGGGCGCAATCAGCCCCAGCATTTT. Its translation: CASSLEQGRNQPQHF.